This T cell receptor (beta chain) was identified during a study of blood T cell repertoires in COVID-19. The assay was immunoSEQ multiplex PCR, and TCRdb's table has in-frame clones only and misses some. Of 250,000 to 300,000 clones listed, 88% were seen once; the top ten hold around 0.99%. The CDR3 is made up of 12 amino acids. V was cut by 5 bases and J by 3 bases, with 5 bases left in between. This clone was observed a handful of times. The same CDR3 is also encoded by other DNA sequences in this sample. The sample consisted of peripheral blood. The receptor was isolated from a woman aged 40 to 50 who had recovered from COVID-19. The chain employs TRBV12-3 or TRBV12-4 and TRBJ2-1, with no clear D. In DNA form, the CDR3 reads TGTGCCAGCAGTCCAGGCTACAATGAGCAGTTCTTC. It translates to CASSPGYNEQFF.